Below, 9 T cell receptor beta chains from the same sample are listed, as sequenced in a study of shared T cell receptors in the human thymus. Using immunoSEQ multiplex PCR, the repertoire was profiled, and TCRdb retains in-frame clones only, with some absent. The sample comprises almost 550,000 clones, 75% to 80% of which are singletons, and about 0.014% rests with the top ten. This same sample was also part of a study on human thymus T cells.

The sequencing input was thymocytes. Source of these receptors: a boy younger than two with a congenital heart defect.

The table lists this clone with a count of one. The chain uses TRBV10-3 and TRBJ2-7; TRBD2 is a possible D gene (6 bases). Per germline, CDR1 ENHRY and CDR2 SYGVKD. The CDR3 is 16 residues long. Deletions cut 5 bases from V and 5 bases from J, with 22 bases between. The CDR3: CAISSVGGSGANEQYF. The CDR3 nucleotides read TGTGCCATCAGTTCAGTCGGGGGTAGCGGAGCGAACGAGCAGTACTTC.

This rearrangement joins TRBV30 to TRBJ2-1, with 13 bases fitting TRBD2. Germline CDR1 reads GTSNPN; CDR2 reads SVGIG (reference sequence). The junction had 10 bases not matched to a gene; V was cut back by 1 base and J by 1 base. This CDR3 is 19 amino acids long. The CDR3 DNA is TGTGCCTGGAGTGCTCCGGGACTAGCGGGACCTTATTCCTACAATGAGCAGTTCTTC. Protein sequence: CAWSAPGLAGPYSYNEQFF.

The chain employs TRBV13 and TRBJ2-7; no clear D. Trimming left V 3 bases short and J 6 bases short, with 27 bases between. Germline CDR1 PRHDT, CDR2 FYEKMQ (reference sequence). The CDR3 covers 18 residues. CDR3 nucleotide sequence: TGTGCCAGCAGCTTGGGCCTCTCGTTTGTTTATCACCGAACCGAGCAGTACTTC. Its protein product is CASSLGLSFVYHRTEQYF.

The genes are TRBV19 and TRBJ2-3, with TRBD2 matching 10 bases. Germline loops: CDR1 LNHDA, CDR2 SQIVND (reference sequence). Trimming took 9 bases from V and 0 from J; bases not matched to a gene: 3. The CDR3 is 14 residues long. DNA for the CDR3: TGTGCCAGCCGGACTAGCGGTAGCACAGATACGCAGTATTTT. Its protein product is CASRTSGSTDTQYF.

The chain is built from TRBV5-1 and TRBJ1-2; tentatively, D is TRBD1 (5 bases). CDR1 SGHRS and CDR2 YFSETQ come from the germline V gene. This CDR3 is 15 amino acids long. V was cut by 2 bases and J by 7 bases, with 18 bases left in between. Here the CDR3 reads CASSFPTANGGGYTF. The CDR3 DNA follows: TGCGCCAGCAGCTTTCCGACAGCCAACGGGGGTGGCTACACCTTC.

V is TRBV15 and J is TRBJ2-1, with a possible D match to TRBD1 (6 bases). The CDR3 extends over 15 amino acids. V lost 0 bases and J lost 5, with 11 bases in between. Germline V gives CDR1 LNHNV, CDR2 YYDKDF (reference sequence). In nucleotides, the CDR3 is TGTGCCACCAGCAGAGACTGGGGGCTGGACAATGAGCAGTTCTTC. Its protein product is CATSRDWGLDNEQFF.

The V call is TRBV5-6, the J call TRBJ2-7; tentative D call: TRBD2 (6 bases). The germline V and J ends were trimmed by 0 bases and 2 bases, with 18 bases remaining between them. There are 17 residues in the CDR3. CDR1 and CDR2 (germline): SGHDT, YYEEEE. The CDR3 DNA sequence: TGTGCCAGCAGCTTGGAGTGGACTACGGCGAAGGCCTACGAGCAGTACTTC. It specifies CASSLEWTTAKAYEQYF.

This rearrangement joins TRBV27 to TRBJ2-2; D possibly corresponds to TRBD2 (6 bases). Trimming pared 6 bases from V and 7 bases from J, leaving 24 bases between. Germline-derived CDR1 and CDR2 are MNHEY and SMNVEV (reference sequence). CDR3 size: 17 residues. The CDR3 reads CASRHRGTPECGGELFF. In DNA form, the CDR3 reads TGTGCCAGCAGACACCGGGGGACTCCCGAGTGTGGCGGGGAGCTGTTTTTT.

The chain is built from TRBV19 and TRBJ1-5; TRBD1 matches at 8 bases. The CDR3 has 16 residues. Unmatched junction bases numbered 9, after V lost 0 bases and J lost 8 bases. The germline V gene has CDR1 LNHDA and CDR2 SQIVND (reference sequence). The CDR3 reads CASSIEQGGIRKPQHF. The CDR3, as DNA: TGTGCCAGTAGTATAGAACAGGGGGGGATACGTAAGCCCCAGCATTTT.